This is a list of T cell receptor beta chains from one sample in a study of tumor-infiltrating lymphocytes in primary liver carcinoma. TCRdb called the multiplex PCR reads again in MiXCR, with one record for every CDR3 protein. Among about 310,000 distinct CDR3 sequences, around 50% were seen once, and the ten largest hold about a sixth. The source material was peripheral blood. The receptors were gathered from a woman aged 25 to 39 with primary liver carcinoma and hepatitis B virus infection. CDR3s include the opening cysteine and the closing phenylalanine or tryptophan. Each record gives: clone size, V gene, D gene, J gene, CDR3 DNA, CDR3 protein. D genes are given only for firm matches. Where a row states a size, it is once, few, many or the class of an expanded clone; other rows omit it.

size: NA; V: TRBV6-5; D: NA; J: TRBJ2-3; DNA: TGTGCCTGTAACCTCGGTCCGCAGTATTTT; CDR3: CACNLGPQYF
size: few; V: TRBV6-5; D: TRBD1; J: TRBJ1-1; DNA: TGTGCCAGCAGTTACTCGAATAGCAGGGGGGCTGAAGCTTTCTTT; CDR3: CASSYSNSRGAEAFF
size: NA; V: TRBV11-2; D: NA; J: TRBJ2-3; DNA: TGTGCCAGCAGCTTAGTTGGGGCGGCATTGGATACGCAGTATTTT; CDR3: CASSLVGAALDTQYF
size: NA; V: TRBV6-5; D: NA; J: TRBJ1-5; DNA: TGTGCCATCAGTTACAGCGGGGGGCGTCAGCCCCAGCATTTT; CDR3: CAISYSGGRQPQHF
size: once; V: TRBV11-2; D: TRBD2; J: TRBJ2-7; DNA: TGTGCCAGCAGCTTAGATTGGGTCAGTCTAGCGGGTCCCTACGAGCAGTACTTC; CDR3: CASSLDWVSLAGPYEQYF
size: few; V: TRBV12-3/TRBV12-4; D: NA; J: TRBJ1-1; DNA: TGTGCCAGCACCTCCCCGAGGGGTGAAGCTTTCTTT; CDR3: CASTSPRGEAFF
size: many; V: TRBV12-3/TRBV12-4; D: NA; J: TRBJ2-2; DNA: TGTGCCAGCAGTCCCTTTGTGGGCCACGGGGAGCTGTTTTTT; CDR3: CASSPFVGHGELFF
size: NA; V: TRBV20-1; D: NA; J: TRBJ1-2; DNA: TGCAGTGCTAGAGCCCTTGCCGGGACCTCATATCCCTTC; CDR3: CSARALAGTSYPF
size: once; V: TRBV6-5; D: NA; J: TRBJ2-7; DNA: TGTGCCACCCAGGACGGACGGAGCGAGCAGTACTTC; CDR3: CATQDGRSEQYF
size: few; V: TRBV4-3; D: NA; J: TRBJ2-3; DNA: TGCGCCAGCAGCCAAGATAAAGGCGCAGATACGCAGTATTTT; CDR3: CASSQDKGADTQYF
size: NA; V: TRBV29-1; D: TRBD2; J: TRBJ2-5; DNA: TGCAGCGCGGCACTAGCGAGCCAAGAGACCCAGTACTTC; CDR3: CSAALASQETQYF
size: many; V: TRBV10-3; D: NA; J: TRBJ2-5; DNA: TGTGCCATTAAGACCGGATCTTCGGAGACCCAGTACTTC; CDR3: CAIKTGSSETQYF
size: NA; V: TRBV5-1; D: TRBD2; J: TRBJ2-3; DNA: TGCGCCAGCGGGCCTTTAGCGGGGAACACAGATACGCAGTATTTT; CDR3: CASGPLAGNTDTQYF
size: many; V: TRBV6-6; D: NA; J: TRBJ2-1; DNA: TGTGCCAGCAGTTACTCGTGGGGATCGAACTACAATGAGCAGTTCTTC; CDR3: CASSYSWGSNYNEQFF
size: NA; V: TRBV6-5; D: NA; J: TRBJ1-5; DNA: TGTGCCAACAGTTACTCGACGGGGTACCAGCCCCAGCATTTT; CDR3: CANSYSTGYQPQHF
size: NA; V: TRBV12-3/TRBV12-4; D: NA; J: TRBJ2-7; DNA: TGTGCCAGCAGTTTTAAGGGGACGGGCGAGCAGTACTTC; CDR3: CASSFKGTGEQYF
size: NA; V: TRBV11-1; D: NA; J: TRBJ1-1; DNA: TGTGCCAGCAGCTTAAGGGCCAAAGACCTGGCTTTCTTT; CDR3: CASSLRAKDLAFF
size: NA; V: TRBV14; D: NA; J: TRBJ2-3; DNA: TGTGCCAGCAGCCATGGATACGCGAGCACAGATACGCAGTATTTT; CDR3: CASSHGYASTDTQYF
size: NA; V: TRBV6-1; D: NA; J: TRBJ1-2; DNA: TGTGCCAGCAGTGTGGGCCATGGGACTTCCTATGACTACACCTTC; CDR3: CASSVGHGTSYDYTF
size: NA; V: TRBV9; D: NA; J: TRBJ2-1; DNA: TGTGCCAGCAGCGTACAAGGGGGAGTGAAACAGTTCTTC; CDR3: CASSVQGGVKQFF
size: once; V: TRBV11-1; D: NA; J: TRBJ2-3; DNA: TGTGACAGCACCTTAGGACGGACAGATACGCAGTATTTT; CDR3: CDSTLGRTDTQYF
size: many; V: TRBV6-5; D: TRBD1; J: TRBJ2-7; DNA: TGTGCCAGCAGTGGTACAGGGGGGATCTACGAGCAGTACTTC; CDR3: CASSGTGGIYEQYF
size: many; V: TRBV29-1; D: NA; J: TRBJ2-1; DNA: TGCAGCGTTCTCGGGACGGAGAGCTCCTACAATGAGCAGTTCTTC; CDR3: CSVLGTESSYNEQFF
size: NA; V: TRBV7-9; D: TRBD1; J: TRBJ1-5; DNA: TGTGTCAGCAGCGTACAGGGGAGGGGCAATCAGCCCCAGCATTTT; CDR3: CVSSVQGRGNQPQHF
size: NA; V: TRBV7-8; D: NA; J: TRBJ2-2; DNA: TGTGCCAGCGGCATATCCGGGACCGGGGAGCTGTTTTTT; CDR3: CASGISGTGELFF
size: few; V: TRBV7-8; D: NA; J: TRBJ2-1; DNA: TGTGCCAGCAGCTTAATGGCGGGGCTAGCCACGGATGAGCAGTTCTTC; CDR3: CASSLMAGLATDEQFF
size: many; V: TRBV11-2; D: NA; J: TRBJ2-7; DNA: TGTGCCAGCACTCCCACTGGGACGGCCGCCTACGAGCAGTACTTC; CDR3: CASTPTGTAAYEQYF
size: NA; V: TRBV12-3/TRBV12-4; D: NA; J: TRBJ2-7; DNA: TGTGCCAGCAGCAAAAAGGGGGTTAGGCCCTACGAGCAGTACTTC; CDR3: CASSKKGVRPYEQYF
size: NA; V: TRBV5-1; D: NA; J: TRBJ2-7; DNA: TGCGCCAGCAGCTCCCTCGGAACGACAGGCCTTTTAATCTACGAGCAGTACTTC; CDR3: CASSSLGTTGLLIYEQYF
size: NA; V: TRBV30; D: TRBD1; J: TRBJ2-3; DNA: TGTGCCATGGACAGGATTAGCACAGATACGCAGTATTTT; CDR3: CAMDRISTDTQYF
size: NA; V: TRBV6-5; D: NA; J: TRBJ2-1; DNA: TGTGCCAGCAGTTACTCGAATTTTCCTCTGTGGGACAATGAGCACTTCTTC; CDR3: CASSYSNFPLWDNEHFF
size: NA; V: TRBV30; D: NA; J: TRBJ2-5; DNA: TGTGCCTGGAGTCGGGACAAGCCCGGGACCCAGTACTTC; CDR3: CAWSRDKPGTQYF
size: NA; V: TRBV12-3/TRBV12-4; D: NA; J: TRBJ1-6; DNA: TGTGCCAGCAGTCTGCGGGGACTGTATAATTCACCCCTCCACTTT; CDR3: CASSLRGLYNSPLHF
size: NA; V: TRBV6-5; D: NA; J: TRBJ2-1; DNA: TGTGCCAGCACTTTCGGAGTCGCCTACAATGAGCAGTTCTTC; CDR3: CASTFGVAYNEQFF
size: NA; V: TRBV11-2; D: NA; J: TRBJ1-4; DNA: TGTGCTAGCAGGAGGGGTTTGAGTGAAAAACTGTTATTT; CDR3: CASRRGLSEKLLF
size: NA; V: TRBV5-4; D: NA; J: TRBJ2-5; DNA: TGTGCCAGCAGCTTGGACCCAGGGACCAAGACCCAGTACTTC; CDR3: CASSLDPGTKTQYF
size: NA; V: TRBV6-5; D: TRBD2; J: TRBJ2-2; DNA: TGTGCCAGGAGTTACGAAGCGGGAGGCGATACCGGGGAGCTGTTTTTT; CDR3: CARSYEAGGDTGELFF
size: once; V: TRBV6-5; D: NA; J: TRBJ1-2; DNA: TGTGCCAGCAGTACGGGGAGGGTTCATGGCTACACCTTC; CDR3: CASSTGRVHGYTF
size: few; V: TRBV5-5; D: TRBD1; J: TRBJ2-7; DNA: TGTGCCAGCAGCCGCGGAACAGGGGGCGCACCCTACGAGCAGTACTTC; CDR3: CASSRGTGGAPYEQYF
size: NA; V: TRBV12-3/TRBV12-4; D: TRBD1; J: TRBJ2-3; DNA: TGTGCCAGCAACGGTGGAAGAGGACAGGGGAATGGAGATACGCAGTATTTT; CDR3: CASNGGRGQGNGDTQYF
size: NA; V: TRBV6-5; D: NA; J: TRBJ2-7; DNA: TGTGCCAGCAGTTACGACCAGGGCAGCTCCTACGAGCAGTACTTC; CDR3: CASSYDQGSSYEQYF
size: NA; V: TRBV5-6; D: NA; J: TRBJ1-4; DNA: TGTGCCAGCAGCTTGGACACCTGGGGATCAAAACTGTTTTTT; CDR3: CASSLDTWGSKLFF
size: NA; V: TRBV19; D: NA; J: TRBJ2-1; DNA: TGTGCCAGTAGTATAGTTGCGGGGACGGAGCAGTTCTTC; CDR3: CASSIVAGTEQFF
size: many; V: TRBV11-2; D: NA; J: TRBJ2-7; DNA: TGTGCCAAAACGGTTCTCTGGTCTGGCTACGAGCAGTACTTC; CDR3: CAKTVLWSGYEQYF
size: NA; V: TRBV6-5; D: TRBD2; J: TRBJ2-5; DNA: TGTGCCAGCAGTTACCTTGGAGCCAGCGGGAGGGAAGAGACCCAGTACTTC; CDR3: CASSYLGASGREETQYF
size: NA; V: TRBV4-1; D: NA; J: TRBJ1-5; DNA: TGCGCCAGCAGCCAATCTCCGCAGGATCAGCCCCAGCATTTT; CDR3: CASSQSPQDQPQHF
size: NA; V: TRBV11-2; D: NA; J: TRBJ2-3; DNA: TGTGCCACGCAGTCCTGGGCGGTAGCAGATACGCAGTATTTT; CDR3: CATQSWAVADTQYF
size: many; V: TRBV29-1; D: NA; J: TRBJ2-5; DNA: TGCAGCGCGACCGGGACTCCTTCTGGGGAGACCCAGTACTTC; CDR3: CSATGTPSGETQYF
size: NA; V: TRBV20-1; D: TRBD2; J: TRBJ2-7; DNA: TGCAGTGCTAGAGATCGGAGGCTAGCGGGGAGAATGCAGTACTTC; CDR3: CSARDRRLAGRMQYF
size: NA; V: TRBV7-8; D: NA; J: TRBJ2-3; DNA: TGTGCCAGCAGATTCGACGGCGATAGATCGCAGTATTTT; CDR3: CASRFDGDRSQYF